A single sample is the source of the 23 T cell receptor beta chains below, sequenced in a study of technical replicates of blood from several donors. Sequencing was performed with immunoSEQ multiplex PCR; in TCRdb, only in-frame clones are kept and a portion is missing. Here the sample spans roughly 79,000 clones, 96% being singletons. Sequencing was performed on T cells isolated from PBMCs. The receptors originated from a human donor in good health.

This clone was picked up one time. Other DNA sequences in the same sample also yield this CDR3. V gene TRBV27 combines with J gene TRBJ2-7, with a possible D match to TRBD2 (5 bases). The CDR3 contains 13 residues. Deletions cut 3 bases from V and 3 bases from J, with 9 bases between. Looked up from germline, CDR1 is MNHEY and CDR2 is SMNVEV (reference sequence). In DNA form, the CDR3 reads TGTGCCAGCAGTTTCTCTAGCAGCTACGAGCAGTACTTC. Amino acids: CASSFSSSYEQYF.

The genes are TRBV19 and TRBJ1-2; the D gene is possibly TRBD1 (5 bases). V lost 9 bases and J 8 bases, leaving 25 bases between the germline ends. Germline loops: CDR1 LNHDA, CDR2 SQIVND (reference sequence). The CDR3 has 15 residues. The CDR3 DNA is TGTGCCAGCAAATCAGGGCAAGGTGGTACGATGGGCTACACCTTC. This encodes CASKSGQGGTMGYTF.

The chain joins TRBV9 to TRBJ2-1, with 8 positions matching TRBD1. Trimming removed 3 bases from V and 5 bases from J; junction bases left unmatched: 10. The CDR3 loop spans 16 amino acids. In germline, CDR1 is SGDLS, CDR2 YYNGEE. CDR3 sequence reads: CASSAQGAVMNNEQFF. The CDR3 DNA follows: TGTGCCAGCAGCGCCCAGGGGGCAGTTATGAACAATGAGCAGTTCTTC.

V usage is TRBV28 and J usage is TRBJ2-7; 10 positions match TRBD2. Trimming at V came to 6 bases and at J to 0 bases, leaving 5 bases not matched to a gene. The CDR3 totals 15 residues. Per germline, CDR1 MDHEN and CDR2 SYDVKM. The CDR3 is CASRQRLAGSYEQYF. CDR3 nucleotide sequence: TGTGCCAGCAGACAAAGACTAGCGGGCTCCTACGAGCAGTACTTC.

This clone was seen a single time. This chain joins TRBV4-1 and TRBJ2-1, with 10 bases fitting TRBD2. Germline V gene sequence: CDR1 MGHRA, CDR2 YSYEKL. With 1 base clipped from V and 4 bases from J, the junction kept 4 bases outside the gene matches. The CDR3 contains 16 residues. The DNA for the CDR3 is TGCGCCAGCAGCCAAGCCGGGACTAGCGCATACAATGAGCAGTTCTTC. This encodes CASSQAGTSAYNEQFF.

This clone was counted a single time. This chain links TRBV28 with TRBJ2-1; tentative D call: TRBD2 (6 bases). CDR3 length equals 15 residues. Trimming left V 1 base short and J 6 bases short, with 13 bases between. CDR1 and CDR2 from the germline V gene are MDHEN and SYDVKM. The CDR3 is CASSLSGTPSNEQFF. The DNA for the CDR3 is TGTGCCAGCAGTTTATCCGGGACTCCCTCCAATGAGCAGTTCTTC.

In nucleotides, the CDR3 is TGTGCCAGCAGGCCGCGGGGGAACACCGGGGAGCTGTTTTTT. Its protein is CASRPRGNTGELFF. The V call is TRBV7-9, the J call TRBJ2-2; a weak D match, TRBD2 (6 bases). Germline assignment: CDR1 SEHNR and CDR2 FQNEAQ (reference sequence). This CDR3 spans 14 amino acids. V lost 6 bases and J lost 1, with 9 bases in between.

This chain joins TRBV7-8 and TRBJ1-2, with TRBD1 identical over 7 bases. The CDR3 has 14 residues. The ends lost 0 bases at V and 6 bases at J; junction bases unmatched: 4. Germline loops: CDR1 SGHVS, CDR2 FQNEAQ. The CDR3 DNA sequence: TGTGCCAGCAGCTTAGCAGGGGGCGCAAATGGCTACACCTTC. Translated: CASSLAGGANGYTF.

This chain connects TRBV28 to TRBJ2-1; 12 nucleotides align to TRBD2. This CDR3 region has 17 residues. The germline gives CDR1 MDHEN, CDR2 SYDVKM. V lost 8 bases, J lost 0 bases, and 8 bases stayed unmatched. This CDR3 reads CASSGTSGPNSYNEQFF. DNA of the CDR3: TGTGCCAGCTCAGGGACTAGCGGGCCAAACTCCTACAATGAGCAGTTCTTC. The whole variable domain, filled in from reference TRBV28 and TRBJ2-1, reads DVKVTQSSRYLVKRTGEKVFLECVQDMDHENMFWYRQDPGLGLRLIYFSYDVKMKEKGDIPEGYSVSREKKERFSLILESASTNQTSMYLCASSGTSGPNSYNEQFFGPGTRLTVL.

V usage is TRBV6-1 and J usage is TRBJ2-2; D possibly corresponds to TRBD2 (5 bases). This CDR3 has 15 amino acids. Germline loops: CDR1 MNHNS, CDR2 SASEGT. Trimming shortened V by 6 bases and J by 0 bases, and 11 bases separated the two germline ends. The CDR3 loop is CASRASLANTGELFF. The CDR3 DNA reads TGTGCCAGCAGGGCTAGCCTCGCGAACACCGGGGAGCTGTTTTTT.

A single count supports this clone. This chain connects TRBV2 to TRBJ2-3; D possibly corresponds to TRBD2 (6 bases). The CDR3 is made up of 15 amino acids. Germline-derived CDR1 and CDR2 are SNHLY and FYNNEI. V was trimmed by 11 bases and J by 0 bases, leaving 18 bases between them. DNA for the CDR3: TGTGCCTGGGCAGGCGGGACGAAAAGCACAGATACGCAGTATTTT. Translating it yields CAWAGGTKSTDTQYF. The full variable domain, completed using reference TRBV2 and TRBJ2-3, is EPEVTQTPSHQVTQMGQEVILRCVPISNHLYFYWYRQILGQKVEFLVSFYNNEISEKSEIFDDQFSVERPDGSNFTLKIRSTKLEDSAMYFCAWAGGTKSTDTQYFGPGTRLTVL.

J is TRBJ1-1 and V is TRBV7-2; no reliable D call. The germline V gene has CDR1 SGHTA and CDR2 FQGNSA. The CDR3 has 13 residues. V lost 2 bases to trimming and J lost 3 bases, with 7 bases between them. This CDR3 is CASSLNRDTEAFF. CDR3 DNA sequence: TGTGCCAGCAGCTTAAACCGGGACACTGAAGCTTTCTTT.

The V and J genes are TRBV2 and TRBJ1-5, with 8 bases lining up with TRBD1. This CDR3 is built from 14 residues. Germline-derived CDR1 and CDR2 are SNHLY and FYNNEI. V lost 6 bases and J lost 7; bases outside the gene matches: 8. The CDR3 loop reads CASRPDRGGQPQHF. The CDR3 region has the DNA TGTGCCAGCAGACCCGACAGGGGAGGACAGCCCCAGCATTTT.

The chain recombines TRBV7-2 with TRBJ2-5; D perhaps matches TRBD1 (6 bases). V was shortened by 3 bases and J by 5 bases, with 13 bases between the two germline ends. CDR1 SGHTA and CDR2 FQGNSA come from the germline V gene. CDR3 length: 14 amino acids. DNA of the CDR3: TGTGCCAGCAGCTTTCAGGGGATTATGGAGACCCAGTACTTC. This sequence encodes CASSFQGIMETQYF.

V is TRBV6-5 and J is TRBJ2-5, with a tentative D call TRBD1 (5 bases). The length of the CDR3 is 14 residues. Trimming removed 4 bases from V and 4 bases from J, with 13 bases in between. Per the germline V gene, CDR1 is MNHEY and CDR2 is SVGAGI. CDR3 protein: CASSSSVGPETQYF. The CDR3 DNA is TGTGCCAGCAGTTCTTCCGTGGGGCCAGAGACCCAGTACTTC.

In DNA form, the CDR3 reads TGTGCCAGTAGCACTTGGACTAGCGGGAGTATTAGCGAGCAGTACTTC. This gives the protein CASSTWTSGSISEQYF. The rearrangement joins TRBV19 to TRBJ2-7, with 13 bases lining up with TRBD2. The junction had 11 bases not matched to a gene; V was cut back by 6 bases and J by 6 bases. From germline, CDR1 is LNHDA and CDR2 SQIVND (reference sequence). The CDR3 runs to 16 residues.

This chain joins TRBV4-3 and TRBJ1-4; D gene ambiguous. The CDR3 length is 16 residues. Per germline, CDR1 LGHNA and CDR2 YSLEER. Trimming shortened V by 0 bases and J by 7 bases, and 15 bases separated the two germline ends. CDR3 sequence: CASSQDAAGLSEKLFF. In DNA form, the CDR3 reads TGCGCCAGCAGCCAAGATGCGGCCGGTTTAAGTGAAAAACTGTTTTTT.

V usage is TRBV6-4 and J usage is TRBJ2-1; 8 positions match TRBD2. CDR3 length: 15 amino acids. Germline CDR1 and CDR2: MRHNA and SNTAGT. Trimming took 5 bases from V and 6 from J; bases not matched to a gene: 9. The CDR3 loop is CASSTTSGNINEQFF. In DNA, the CDR3 is TGTGCCAGCAGTACCACTAGCGGAAATATCAATGAGCAGTTCTTC.

The chain combines TRBV4-1 with TRBJ1-1; no clear D gene. In germline, CDR1 is MGHRA, CDR2 YSYEKL. Trimming shortened V by 0 bases and J by 8 bases, and 22 bases separated the two germline ends. The length of the CDR3 is 17 residues. The CDR3 DNA sequence: TGCGCCAGCAGCCAAGATCGTTCACGGTACGCGTTGAGCGAAGCTTTCTTT. It codes for CASSQDRSRYALSEAFF.

V is TRBV7-6 and J is TRBJ1-1, with 8 bases fitting TRBD1. CDR1 SGHVS and CDR2 FNYEAQ come from the germline V gene. CDR3 size: 15 residues. V lost 1 base to trimming and J lost 5 bases; unmatched junction nucleotides: 6. CDR3 sequence reads: CASSLEGQGLTEAFF. CDR3 coding DNA: TGTGCCAGCAGCTTAGAAGGACAGGGCCTGACTGAAGCTTTCTTT.

V is TRBV11-2 and J is TRBJ2-2, with 7 bases that match TRBD2. The ends lost 7 bases at V and 1 base at J; junction bases unmatched: 12. The CDR3 has 17 amino acids. CDR1 is SGHAT, CDR2 FQNNGV, per germline. In DNA form, the CDR3 reads TGTGCCAGCATTCTGCGGGAGCAAGATTGGAACACCGGGGAGCTGTTTTTT. Protein product: CASILREQDWNTGELFF.

This chain joins TRBV6-1 and TRBJ2-7; no firm D call. Germline loops: CDR1 MNHNS, CDR2 SASEGT. This CDR3 has 11 residues. The germline V and J ends were trimmed by 2 bases and 5 bases, with 4 bases remaining between them. The CDR3 protein is CASSELHEQYF. In DNA form, the CDR3 reads TGTGCCAGCAGTGAACTCCACGAGCAGTACTTC.

The rearrangement uses TRBV18 and TRBJ1-1, with D possibly matching TRBD1 (6 bases). CDR3 size: 14 residues. V dropped 3 bases and J dropped 12 bases, with 20 bases sitting between them. Germline assignment: CDR1 KGHSH and CDR2 LQKENI. The CDR3: CASSPSGRGRETFF. The CDR3 nucleotides read TGTGCCAGCTCACCCTCGGGTAGGGGGAGAGAGACTTTCTTT. The entire variable domain, with the rest obtained from reference TRBV18 and TRBJ1-1, is as follows: NAGVMQNPRHLVRRRGQEARLRCSPMKGHSHVYWYRQLPEEGLKFMVYLQKENIIDESGMPKERFSAEFPKEGPSILRIQQVVRGDSAAYFCASSPSGRGRETFFGQGTRLTVV.